Each of the 15 T cell receptor beta chains below was sequenced from the same sample in a study of shared clonotypes between healthy human individuals. Sequenced by immunoSEQ multiplex PCR; TCRdb stores in-frame clones only, minus some. The sample holds more than 400,000 clones, over 75% seen once. The sequenced sample consisted of PBMCs. These receptor sequences come from a woman between 40 and 55 years old in good health. Some clones in this sample may be carry-over from other donors' samples.

CDR3 DNA sequence: TGTGCCTGGAGTGTGCAGGGGGCGGGGGAGACCCAGTACTTC. Protein: CAWSVQGAGETQYF. The rearrangement links TRBV30 to TRBJ2-5; 8 positions match TRBD1. In germline, CDR1 is GTSNPN, CDR2 SVGIG (reference sequence). With V trimmed by 0 bases and J by 5 bases, 5 bases remained unmatched. This CDR3 region has 14 residues.

In DNA, the CDR3 is TGTGCCAGCAGTTCCTCGACAGGGGGCAACGTCTATGGCTACACCTTC. Translating it yields CASSSSTGGNVYGYTF. This chain uses TRBV6-5 with TRBJ1-2; 10 positions match TRBD1. The junction had 9 bases not matched to a gene; V was cut back by 4 bases and J by 4 bases. Germline loops: CDR1 MNHEY, CDR2 SVGAGI. This CDR3 has 16 residues.

V usage is TRBV10-3 and J usage is TRBJ2-2; D tentatively reads TRBD1 or TRBD2 (6 bases each). The CDR3 covers 16 residues. The V end lost 0 bases, the J end lost 0 bases, and 8 bases lay between the germline ends. Germline-derived CDR1 and CDR2 are ENHRY and SYGVKD. The CDR3 nucleotides read TGTGCCATCAGTGAGTCGAGGGGGGCGAACACCGGGGAGCTGTTTTTT. It specifies CAISESRGANTGELFF.

To note about this clone: One base separates it from a far larger clone, so it is likely a read error. This chain joins TRBV6-4 and TRBJ2-2, with 8 positions matching TRBD1. V lost 6 bases, J lost 6 bases, and 6 bases stayed unmatched. The germline V gene has CDR1 MRHNA and CDR2 SNTAGT. The CDR3 spans 14 residues. CDR3 in amino acids: CASSHSQGAGELFF. In DNA form, the CDR3 reads TGTGCCAGCAGCCACTCACAGGGGGCCGGGGAGCTGTTTTTT.

V is TRBV11-1 and J is TRBJ1-4; possibly TRBD1 for D (5 bases). The CDR3 is 15 amino acids. Trimming took off 5 bases at V and 3 bases at J, with 13 bases between the two ends. CDR1 is SGHAT, CDR2 FQDESV, per germline (reference sequence). The CDR3 loop reads CASSRAGTSNEKLFF. The CDR3 DNA sequence: TGTGCCAGCAGCCGGGCGGGGACCTCTAATGAAAAACTGTTTTTT.

V gene TRBV6-1 combines with J gene TRBJ2-2, with D possibly being TRBD1 (6 bases). Per the germline V gene, CDR1 is MNHNS and CDR2 is SASEGT. The CDR3 runs 15 residues. V was clipped by 7 bases and J by 1 base, with 13 bases between them. In DNA form, the CDR3 reads TGTGCCAGCAACAGGGATCGGGGGAACACCGGGGAGCTGTTTTTT. Its translation is CASNRDRGNTGELFF.

The V and J genes are TRBV28 and TRBJ1-2; D perhaps matches TRBD1 (6 bases). The length of the CDR3 is 16 residues. Germline CDR1 reads MDHEN; CDR2 reads SYDVKM. V lost 2 bases and J lost 4, with 17 bases in between. CDR3 DNA sequence: TGTGCCAGCAGTTTAGCCCACAGGGAAGTCCTCTATGGCTACACCTTC. Translation gives CASSLAHREVLYGYTF.

The chain is built from TRBV19 and TRBJ2-2; unclear D gene. Deletions cut 3 bases from V and 2 bases from J, with 13 bases between. The CDR3 runs 16 residues. Germline lookup yields CDR1 LNHDA and CDR2 SQIVND (reference sequence). DNA of the CDR3: TGTGCCAGTAGTATTTCCGCCAGGATCAACACCGGGGAGCTGTTTTTT. Translation gives CASSISARINTGELFF.

In its sample, this clone was seen once. This specimen includes other DNA sequences encoding the same CDR3. The V gene is TRBV2, the J gene TRBJ2-1; no firm D call. The V end lost 2 bases, the J end lost 9 bases, and 5 bases lay between the germline ends. The length of the CDR3 is 11 residues. Germline lookup yields CDR1 SNHLY and CDR2 FYNNEI. CDR3 sequence: CASSESPEQFF. DNA for the CDR3: TGTGCCAGCAGTGAAAGCCCTGAGCAGTTCTTC.

Points on this clone: It is likely a read error: a sequence one base away is far more abundant. V gene TRBV10-2 combines with J gene TRBJ1-3, with unresolved D. The CDR3 runs 17 residues. CDR1 WSHSY and CDR2 SAAADI come from the germline V gene. CDR3 coding DNA: TGCGCCAGCAGCCCCGCCGCCCCGAGAAACTCTGAAAACACCATATATTTT. Its protein product is CASSPAAPRNSENTIYF.

The table lists this clone with a few counts. V is TRBV12-5 and J is TRBJ2-3, with 7 bases identical to TRBD2. CDR1 and CDR2 (germline): LGHNT, FRNRAP. This CDR3 is built from 14 residues. V lost 8 bases and J lost 0; bases outside the gene matches: 5. DNA for the CDR3: TGTGCTAGTAGCGGGATGCTAAGCACAGATACGCAGTATTTT. Encoded protein: CASSGMLSTDTQYF.

The chain is built from TRBV7-9 and TRBJ2-1; D not certain. CDR1 and CDR2 (germline): SEHNR, FQNEAQ (reference sequence). CDR3 size: 12 residues. Between the trimmed V and J ends, which lost 4 bases and 6 bases, there was a span of 7 bases. In nucleotides, the CDR3 is TGTGCCAGCAGCTCACGACCCAATGAGCAGTTCTTC. Translation gives CASSSRPNEQFF.

This clone was found once. V gene TRBV11-2 combines with J gene TRBJ2-1; 9 bases are a match to TRBD1. This CDR3 has 16 residues. CDR1 is SGHAT, CDR2 FQNNGV, per germline. With 0 bases clipped from V and 1 base from J, the junction kept 1 base outside the gene matches. The CDR3 bases are TGTGCCAGCAGCTTAGAGGGGACAGGGTCCTACAATGAGCAGTTCTTC. Translating gives CASSLEGTGSYNEQFF.

The chain has TRBV18 and TRBJ2-1; the match to TRBD2 covers 8 bases. The CDR3 spans 18 residues. Trimming at V came to 2 bases and at J to 0 bases, leaving 9 bases not matched to a gene. Germline values: CDR1 KGHSH, CDR2 LQKENI. CDR3 nucleotide sequence: TGTGCCAGCTCACCAATCCTACTAGCGGAGGGCTCCTACAATGAGCAGTTCTTC. It yields the protein CASSPILLAEGSYNEQFF.

The chain links TRBV28 to TRBJ2-7; D perhaps matches TRBD1 (6 bases). The germline V gene has CDR1 MDHEN and CDR2 SYDVKM. V lost 5 bases and J 3 bases, leaving 17 bases between the germline ends. The CDR3 totals 15 residues. CDR3 coding DNA: TGTGCCAGCAGTCAATGGCCAGGGGTTTTCTACGAGCAGTACTTC. Encoded protein: CASSQWPGVFYEQYF.